This T cell receptor (beta chain) was retrieved from a study of T cell responses to AZD1222 COVID-19 vaccine. The germline V and J ends were trimmed by 4 bases and 3 bases, with 7 bases remaining between them. The V gene's germline CDR1 is SGHTA and CDR2 FQGNSA. CDR3 length: 13 residues. Sequencing was performed with immunoSEQ multiplex PCR; in TCRdb, only in-frame clones are kept and a portion is missing. The sample records 130,000 or so clones, approximately 90% being singletons. This rearrangement joins TRBV7-2 to TRBJ2-1, with D uncertain. This receptor was identified in an adult in good health. Material: peripheral blood, obtained on day 0 of AZD1222 vaccination. The CDR3 loop reads CASSSSHYNEQFF. The CDR3 DNA sequence: TGTGCCAGCAGCTCGTCCCACTACAATGAGCAGTTCTTC.